This T cell receptor beta chain was recovered during a study of post-analysis software for immune sequencing data. Across the whole study: Patients with relapsing-remitting, secondary progressive and progressive-relapsing multiple sclerosis courses were all represented. Regarding the study as a whole: About five TRBV segments were more frequent in patients than controls; TRBV5-6, TRBV5-1 and TRBV20-1 belonged to this group.

With V trimmed by 4 bases and J by 11 bases, 9 bases remained unmatched. This CDR3 has 14 residues. In the case of this clonotype: The antigen is not known.

Unique molecular identifiers had been added to the TCR beta cDNA libraries. TCRdb re-derived calls from the PCR reads in MiXCR, one entry per CDR3 protein. The repertoire has 450,000 to 700,000 distinct CDR3 sequences, around 40% of them found once; the top ten carry approximately 1.7%. Sequencing was performed on blood. This receptor was obtained from a girl aged 5-17 years with multiple sclerosis. The J gene is TRBJ2-4, the V gene TRBV12-3 or TRBV12-4; TRBD1 agrees at 9 bases. Written as DNA, the CDR3 is TGTGCCAGCAGTTCCCGAGACAGGGGGAACGTTCAGTACTTC. It translates to CASSSRDRGNVQYF.